The present TCR beta chain was sequenced within a study of cytomegalovirus exposure and HLA in healthy donors. Amplification used 60 Vbeta primers and 13 Jbeta primers. The repertoire was sequenced with immunoSEQ multiplex PCR; TCRdb's copy has only in-frame clones and lacks some. The sample holds 200,000 to 250,000 clones, approximately 79% seen once. Study-wide findings and caveats: The dataset shows that most TCR sequences were rare, while some public TCRs occurred in many donors. In a later analysis, CMV-associated beta chains were mostly HLA-associated, it appeared. Earlier results showed most TCR beta V segments being productive about 87% or about 30% of the time. Reports credit the classifier with highly specific, highly sensitive diagnosis of cytomegalovirus status.

The V segment lost 3 bases and the J segment 1 base; nucleotides outside the gene matches: 3. The germline CDR1 and CDR2 sequences are MNHNS and SASEGT. The CDR3 is 14 amino acids. There are a few counts of this clone. Its specificity is unknown. This TCR came from a man between 50 and 59 years old in good health and CMV-seronegative. The sequenced sample was PBMCs. The rearrangement uses TRBV6-1 and TRBJ2-7; TRBD1 agrees at 7 bases. Written as DNA, the CDR3 is TGTGCCAGCAGTGATGGACAGGAATCCTACGAGCAGTACTTC. Its protein product is CASSDGQESYEQYF.